The TCR beta chain described here comes from a study of CD8+ T cells in alopecia areata. On the study more broadly: For 6 to 18 months, tofacitinib was taken, and 6 months off drug followed.

CDR1 SGHRS and CDR2 YFSETQ come from the germline V gene. The CDR3 is 9 residues long. Trimming cost V 2 bases and J 13 bases, with 7 bases left between them. This clone has a handful of counts. Extracted RNA was reverse transcribed into cDNA, the sequencing template. TCRdb's table, derived via immunoSEQ multiplex PCR, lists solely in-frame clones and lacks some. The data contain 150,000 to 200,000 clones, 59% of them seen just once; the ten biggest clones take up roughly 14%. The clonotype comes from a human donor with alopecia areata. This specimen was CD4+ T cells sorted from blood, taken at week 0. The V gene is TRBV5-1, the J gene TRBJ2-7; weak D call: TRBD1 (6 bases). CDR3 DNA sequence: TGCGCCAGCAGCTTACAGGGATACTTC. This codes for CASSLQGYF.